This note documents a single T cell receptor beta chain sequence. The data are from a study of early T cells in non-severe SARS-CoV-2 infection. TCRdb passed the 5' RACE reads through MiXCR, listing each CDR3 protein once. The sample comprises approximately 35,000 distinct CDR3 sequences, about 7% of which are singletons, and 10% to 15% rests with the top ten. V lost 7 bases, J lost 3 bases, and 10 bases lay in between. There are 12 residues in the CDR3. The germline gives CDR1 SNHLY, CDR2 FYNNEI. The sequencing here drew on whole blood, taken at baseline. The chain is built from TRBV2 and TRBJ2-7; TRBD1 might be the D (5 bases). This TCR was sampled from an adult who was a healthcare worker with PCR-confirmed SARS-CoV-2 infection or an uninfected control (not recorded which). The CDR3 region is CASKPGHYEQYV. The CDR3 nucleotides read TGTGCCAGCAAACCTGGACACTACGAGCAGTACGTC.